One sample yielded the 13 T cell receptor beta chains listed below, sequenced in a study of PD-L1 blockade in urothelial cancer. Only in-frame clones appear in the TCRdb table, and some are missing; sequencing was by immunoSEQ multiplex PCR. The sample includes around 69,000 clones, 80% to 95% of them seen just once. Time point given: peripheral blood 6 weeks after treatment start. Here the sequenced sample was PBMCs, taken around atezolizumab (anti-PD-L1) treatment. The origin of the receptors is a woman older than 75 with urothelial cancer.

The gene calls are TRBV5-4 and TRBJ1-4; 8 bases line up with TRBD1. The germline V gene has CDR1 SGHNT and CDR2 YYREEE (reference sequence). The CDR3 totals 15 residues. V dropped 4 bases and J dropped 6; count of bases not matched to a gene: 8. The CDR3 nucleotides are TGTGCCAGCAGCACAGGACAGGGATGGGATGAAAAACTGTTTTTT. Translating it yields CASSTGQGWDEKLFF.

The chain couples TRBV18 to TRBJ1-1; 9 bases are shared with TRBD1. The CDR3 contains 16 residues. V shed 4 bases and J 2 bases; nucleotides not matched to a gene: 8. Germline CDR1 KGHSH, CDR2 LQKENI. CDR3 region: CASSRDRDIRNTEAFF. The CDR3 region has the DNA TGTGCCAGCTCACGGGACAGGGATATAAGAAACACTGAAGCTTTCTTT. Drawing the rest from reference TRBV18 and TRBJ1-1, the complete variable domain is NAGVMQNPRHLVRRRGQEARLRCSPMKGHSHVYWYRQLPEEGLKFMVYLQKENIIDESGMPKERFSAEFPKEGPSILRIQQVVRGDSAAYFCASSRDRDIRNTEAFFGQGTRLTVV.

J is TRBJ2-7 and V is TRBV14, with a tentative D call TRBD1 (6 bases). Germline values: CDR1 SGHDN, CDR2 FVKESK. CDR3 length: 14 residues. The V end lost 6 bases, the J end lost 3 bases, and 15 bases lay between the germline ends. As DNA, the CDR3 is TGTGCCAGCAGGGAGACAGGACAGTACTACGAGCAGTACTTC. Translation gives CASRETGQYYEQYF.

This chain connects TRBV6-1 to TRBJ2-5; 7 nucleotides align to TRBD1. V lost 3 bases and J lost 2; bases outside the gene matches: 9. The CDR3 length is 16 residues. Germline CDR1 reads MNHNS; CDR2 reads SASEGT. The CDR3 region has the DNA TGTGCCAGCAGTGACGGCGTGGGCAGGGGGCAAGAGACCCAGTACTTC. Its protein is CASSDGVGRGQETQYF.

This clone was observed a handful of times. In nucleotides, the CDR3 is TGTGCCAGTAGTCCAAACCAGGGGAATAGCAATCAGCCCCAGCATTTT. Encoded protein: CASSPNQGNSNQPQHF. This rearrangement joins TRBV19 to TRBJ1-5, with D maybe TRBD1 (6 bases). This CDR3 contains 16 residues. Germline-derived CDR1 and CDR2 are LNHDA and SQIVND (reference sequence). Between the trimmed V and J ends, which lost 5 bases and 0 bases, there was a span of 14 bases.

The V and J genes are TRBV27 and TRBJ2-1, with 10 bases identical to TRBD2. CDR1 is MNHEY and CDR2 is SMNVEV in the germline V gene (reference sequence). The trim removed 5 bases at V and 5 bases at J, leaving 9 bases unmatched. This CDR3 region has 16 residues. CDR3 residues: CASSPRAGGLHNEQFF. CDR3 in DNA: TGTGCCAGCAGTCCACGAGCGGGAGGGCTCCACAATGAGCAGTTCTTC.

The chain couples TRBV4-1 to TRBJ1-1, with D possibly TRBD1 on 5 matching bases. The CDR3 totals 14 residues. Germline V gives CDR1 MGHRA, CDR2 YSYEKL. Trimming left V 3 bases short and J 0 bases short, with 8 bases between. CDR3 sequence reads: CASSHPGLNTEAFF. CDR3 bases: TGCGCCAGCAGCCACCCAGGGTTGAACACTGAAGCTTTCTTT.

The J gene is TRBJ2-1, the V gene TRBV6-1; 7 bases map to TRBD2. The trim removed 7 bases at V and 2 bases at J, leaving 8 bases unmatched. The CDR3 consists of 15 residues. Germline CDR1 MNHNS, CDR2 SASEGT. The CDR3 reads CASTRSGVTYNEQFF. The DNA for the CDR3 is TGTGCCAGCACCCGAAGCGGGGTTACCTACAATGAGCAGTTCTTC.

The CDR3 loop reads CASSNAGTGSTNVLTF. CDR3 coding DNA: TGTGCCAGCAGCAACGCCGGGACAGGGTCCACCAACGTCCTGACTTTC. This chain connects TRBV9 to TRBJ2-6; TRBD1 matches at 9 bases. Per the germline V gene, CDR1 is SGDLS and CDR2 is YYNGEE. The CDR3 has 16 residues. V lost 4 bases, J lost 8 bases, and 10 bases stayed unmatched. The complete variable domain, with remaining parts taken from reference TRBV9 and TRBJ2-6, reads DSGVTQTPKHLITATGQRVTLRCSPRSGDLSVYWYQQSLDQGLQFLIQYYNGEERAKGNILERFSAQQFPDLHSELNLSSLELGDSALYFCASSNAGTGSTNVLTFGAGSRLTVL.

J is TRBJ2-7 and V is TRBV10-1, with D uncertain. Germline-derived CDR1 and CDR2 are WNHNN and SYGVQD (reference sequence). This CDR3 spans 13 amino acids. The ends were cut back, 5 bases at V and 3 bases at J, with 11 bases in the middle. The CDR3 here is CASSSGSDYEQYF. As DNA, the CDR3 is TGCGCCAGCAGTTCCGGGTCGGACTACGAGCAGTACTTC.

Sample share makes this clone medium-sized. V is TRBV9 and J is TRBJ1-2, with 7 nucleotides matching TRBD1. This CDR3 is 14 amino acids long. Unmatched junction bases numbered 4, after V lost 3 bases and J lost 2 bases. CDR1 is SGDLS, CDR2 YYNGEE, per germline. CDR3 in amino acids: CASSALQGNYGYTF. CDR3 sequence (DNA): TGTGCCAGCAGCGCATTACAGGGGAACTATGGCTACACCTTC.

The rearrangement joins TRBV14 to TRBJ1-3; no clear D. The germline V gene has CDR1 SGHDN and CDR2 FVKESK. This CDR3 has 16 residues. V lost 0 bases, J lost 0 bases, and 9 bases lay in between. The CDR3 protein is CASSQDLVSSGNTIYF. The CDR3 DNA reads TGTGCCAGCAGCCAAGATCTAGTCAGCTCTGGAAACACCATATATTTT.

The rearrangement links TRBV19 to TRBJ2-7; the match to TRBD1 covers 7 bases. The CDR3 is made up of 14 amino acids. J was trimmed by 0 bases and V by 5 bases; bases with no gene match: 4. Germline CDR1 is LNHDA and CDR2 is SQIVND (reference sequence). The CDR3 loop reads CASSVTGASYEQYF. CDR3 bases: TGTGCCAGTAGTGTCACAGGGGCCTCCTACGAGCAGTACTTC.